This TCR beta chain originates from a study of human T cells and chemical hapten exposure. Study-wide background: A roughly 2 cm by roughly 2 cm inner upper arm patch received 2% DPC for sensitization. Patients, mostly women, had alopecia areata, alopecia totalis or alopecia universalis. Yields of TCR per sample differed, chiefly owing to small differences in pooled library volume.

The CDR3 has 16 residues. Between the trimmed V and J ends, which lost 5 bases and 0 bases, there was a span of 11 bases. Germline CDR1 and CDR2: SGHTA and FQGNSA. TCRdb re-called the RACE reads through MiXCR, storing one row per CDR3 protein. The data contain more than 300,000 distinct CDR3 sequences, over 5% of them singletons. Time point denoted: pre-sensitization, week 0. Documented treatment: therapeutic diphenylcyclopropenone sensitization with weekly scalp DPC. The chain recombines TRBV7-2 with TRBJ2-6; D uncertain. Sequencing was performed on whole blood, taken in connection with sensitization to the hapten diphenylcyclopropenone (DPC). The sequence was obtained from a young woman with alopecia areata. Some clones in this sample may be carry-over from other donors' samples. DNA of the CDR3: TGTGCCAGCAGCCCACGTACCTACTCTGGGGCCAACGTCCTGACTTTC. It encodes CASSPRTYSGANVLTF. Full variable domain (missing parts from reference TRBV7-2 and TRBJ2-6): GAGVSQSPSNKVTEKGKDVELRCDPISGHTALYWYRQSLGQGLEFLIYFQGNSAPDKSGLPSDRFSAERTGGSVSTLTIQRTQQEDSAVYLCASSPRTYSGANVLTFGAGSRLTVL.